The 32 T cell receptor beta chains below were found in one sample sequenced in a study of blood T cells in healthy people across ages. Through a sample-barcoded 5' primer and a J-beta primer mix, a second PCR was run for 7 to 11 cycles. MiXCR, run by TCRdb on the 5' RACE reads, gives a single entry per CDR3 protein. The repertoire holds under 2 million distinct CDR3 sequences, with around 35% as singletons. Sequenced input: blood. Receptor source: a woman aged 30 to 39 in good health.

This clonotype has just a few counts. The genes are TRBV5-1 and TRBJ2-5; D ambiguous. V lost 1 base and J lost 2, with 15 bases in between. Germline loops: CDR1 SGHRS, CDR2 YFSETQ. CDR3 length: 16 amino acids. The CDR3 protein is CASSLNGNGAQETQYF. CDR3 DNA sequence: TGCGCCAGCAGCTTGAACGGTAATGGAGCTCAAGAGACCCAGTACTTC. Looking up the rest from reference TRBV5-1 and TRBJ2-5 gives the full variable domain: KAGVTQTPRYLIKTRGQQVTLSCSPISGHRSVSWYQQTPGQGLQFLFEYFSETQRNKGNFPGRFSGRQFSNSRSEMNVSTLELGDSALYLCASSLNGNGAQETQYFGPGTRLLVL.

This clonotype appeared a few times. CDR3 residues: CASSLSYLGLAQRETQYF. The CDR3 DNA reads as TGTGCCAGCAGTTTATCGTATCTAGGACTAGCACAGAGAGAGACCCAGTACTTC. V and J are TRBV27 and TRBJ2-5, with 8 bases fitting TRBD2. Germline-derived CDR1 and CDR2 are MNHEY and SMNVEV (reference sequence). J was trimmed by 4 bases and V by 0 bases; bases with no gene match: 13. This CDR3 contains 18 residues.

The genes are TRBV5-5 and TRBJ1-1; a possible D gene is TRBD1 (6 bases). V was cut by 3 bases and J by 1 base, with 16 bases left in between. The CDR3 consists of 16 residues. Germline lookup yields CDR1 SGHKS and CDR2 YYEKEE (reference sequence). CDR3 protein: CASSSAFWGQNTEAFF. CDR3 bases: TGTGCCAGCAGCTCAGCCTTCTGGGGACAGAACACTGAAGCTTTCTTT. Variable domain in full (rest from reference TRBV5-5 and TRBJ1-1): DAGVTQSPTHLIKTRGQQVTLRCSPISGHKSVSWYQQVLGQGPQFIFQYYEKEERGRGNFPDRFSARQFPNYSSELNVNALLLGDSALYLCASSSAFWGQNTEAFFGQGTRLTVV.

Remarks on this clonotype: A much larger clone differs from this one at a single base, so this may be a read error. The chain links TRBV29-1 to TRBJ2-1; the match to TRBD2 covers 9 bases. The length of the CDR3 is 13 residues. Germline trimming cut 7 bases from V and 7 bases from J; bases unmatched to any gene: 8. Germline V gene sequence: CDR1 SQVTM, CDR2 ANQGSEA. CDR3 loop: CSGGGGHRNEQFF. In nucleotides, the CDR3 is TGCAGCGGCGGGGGGGGACACCGGAATGAGCAGTTCTTC.

This rearrangement joins TRBV4-1 to TRBJ1-2; unclear D gene. Per the germline V gene, CDR1 is MGHRA and CDR2 is YSYEKL. V lost 0 bases and J lost 8, with 10 bases in between. The CDR3 length is 13 residues. The CDR3 loop reads CASSQESFGGYTF. The CDR3 DNA reads TGCGCCAGCAGCCAAGAATCGTTTGGGGGCTACACCTTC.

The chain couples TRBV28 to TRBJ1-2, with TRBD1 matching over 9 bases. Trimming cost V 4 bases and J 7 bases; bases outside gene matches: 7. Germline V gene sequence: CDR1 MDHEN, CDR2 SYDVKM. The CDR3 runs 14 residues. The CDR3 DNA follows: TGTGCCAGCAGTTCCGGGACAGGGATCGGTGGCTACACCTTC. Translation: CASSSGTGIGGYTF.

V gene TRBV15 combines with J gene TRBJ1-2; 8 positions agree with TRBD1. After removal of 4 bases from V and 2 bases from J, the junction contained 9 bases not matched to a gene. Germline assignment: CDR1 LNHNV and CDR2 YYDKDF (reference sequence). CDR3 length: 16 amino acids. Written as DNA, the CDR3 is TGTGCCACCAGCAAGGGGGGGACAGGTTCAAACTATGGCTACACCTTC. This codes for CATSKGGTGSNYGYTF.

In its sample, this clonotype was seen a few times. J is TRBJ2-7 and V is TRBV12-3 or TRBV12-4; possible D gene TRBD1, 6 bases. CDR3 length: 14 residues. V lost 6 bases, J lost 2 bases, and 14 bases lay in between. CDR3 sequence reads: CASRTGTPPYEQYF. DNA for the CDR3: TGTGCCAGCAGAACCGGGACACCCCCCTACGAGCAGTACTTC.

This clonotype was picked up a small number of times. This chain joins TRBV4-2 and TRBJ2-5; TRBD2 is a possible D gene (7 bases). The CDR3 is 17 amino acids. From germline, CDR1 is LGHNA and CDR2 YNFKEQ. V lost 1 base to trimming and J lost 5 bases, with 20 bases between them. CDR3 bases: TGTGCCAGCAGCCAAGCCGCCGTTTGCGGGGGCGGGGAGACCCAGTACTTC. Protein product: CASSQAAVCGGGETQYF.

This chain uses TRBV12-3 or TRBV12-4 with TRBJ2-5; TRBD2 is a possible D gene (5 bases). This CDR3 contains 14 residues. The V gene lost 4 bases and the J gene lost 1 base, with 10 bases spanning the gap. The CDR3 region is CASSSQRTQETQYF. CDR3 bases: TGTGCCAGCAGTTCCCAGCGGACCCAAGAGACCCAGTACTTC.

The rearrangement uses TRBV6-5 and TRBJ2-1; D unclear. V was cut by 1 base and J by 7 bases, with 11 bases left in between. The CDR3 length is 14 residues. Germline lookup yields CDR1 MNHEY and CDR2 SVGAGI. This CDR3 is CASSYLGPVNEQFF. CDR3 in DNA: TGTGCCAGCAGTTACTTGGGTCCTGTGAATGAGCAGTTCTTC.

This clonotype was picked up a small number of times. This chain joins TRBV5-1 and TRBJ2-7; 8 bases match TRBD2. Per germline, CDR1 SGHRS and CDR2 YFSETQ. Losses at the gene ends were 7 bases for V and 5 bases for J; bases not matched to a gene: 17. CDR3 length equals 16 residues. CDR3 in amino acids: CASGSGTRGSYDEQYF. The CDR3 DNA is TGCGCCAGCGGATCCGGGACTAGAGGGAGCTACGACGAGCAGTACTTC.

Worth noting for this clonotype: Relative to the germline gene, one junction end is altered; a read error may explain this. J is TRBJ2-5 and V is TRBV27; no definite D call. The germline V gene has CDR1 MNHEY and CDR2 SMNVEV (reference sequence). CDR3 length equals 16 residues. The CDR3 spells CASSPQWSKYQETQYF. In DNA, the CDR3 is TGTGCCAGCAGTCCCCAGTGGTCTAAGTACCAGGAGACCCAGTACTTC.

This chain uses TRBV20-1 with TRBJ2-2; 11 positions agree with TRBD2. J lost 5 bases, V lost 3 bases, and 2 bases had no gene match. This CDR3 region has 14 residues. CDR1 and CDR2 (germline): DFQATT, SNEGSKA (reference sequence). The CDR3 nucleotides are TGCAGTGCTAGGGCTAGCGGGAGGACCGGGGAGCTGTTTTTT. The encoded protein is CSARASGRTGELFF.

V usage is TRBV3-1 and J usage is TRBJ2-5, with 10 bases identical to TRBD2. The DNA matches TRBJ2-7 better at its end, which makes the J call doubtful. Germline V gives CDR1 LGHDT, CDR2 YNNKEL (reference sequence). This CDR3 is built from 16 residues. In DNA form, the CDR3 reads TGTGCCAGCAGCCAAGGTGGACTAGCGGCTCCTGGCGAGCAGTACTTC. Translating it yields CASSQGGLAAPGEQYF.

This chain uses TRBV6-4 with TRBJ2-1; D not resolved. Germline V gives CDR1 MRHNA, CDR2 SNTAGT. V lost 6 bases and J 9 bases, leaving 18 bases between the germline ends. The CDR3 runs to 14 residues. CDR3 DNA sequence: TGTGCCAGCAGCCCCTTGACCCGAACGGCTGAGCAGTTCTTC. It encodes CASSPLTRTAEQFF.

The chain combines TRBV7-9 with TRBJ2-7; 12 bases are a match to TRBD2. CDR3 size: 17 residues. Germline-derived CDR1 and CDR2 are SEHNR and FQNEAQ (reference sequence). Unmatched junction bases numbered 13, after V lost 5 bases and J lost 5 bases. In DNA form, the CDR3 reads TGTGCCAGCAGCCCGACTAGCGGGAGCTCAGGCGAGAACGAGCAGTACTTC. This encodes CASSPTSGSSGENEQYF.

At least ten counts were recorded for this clonotype. The junction and the germline gene differ at one end; a read error may be behind it. The gene calls are TRBV18 and TRBJ2-7, with D perhaps matching TRBD1 (5 bases). This CDR3 has 13 residues. Germline CDR1 reads KGHSH; CDR2 reads LQKENI. CDR3 sequence reads: CASSPGSAYEQYF. CDR3 DNA sequence: TGCGCCAGCAGCCCAGGGTCAGCCTACGAGCAGTACTTC.

This rearrangement joins TRBV6-6 to TRBJ1-2; D is ambiguous. Germline CDR1 and CDR2: MNHNY and SVGAGI (reference sequence). V gave up 5 bases and J gave up 4 bases, with 17 bases separating them. This CDR3 is built from 15 residues. CDR3 loop: CASSKHLKRGYGYTF. DNA for the CDR3: TGTGCCAGCAGTAAGCATCTAAAACGTGGCTATGGCTACACCTTC.

The CDR3 DNA reads as TGTGCCAGCAGCCGCGGGGAGGTTGGTGGCTACACCTTC. Protein product: CASSRGEVGGYTF. The chain recombines TRBV7-9 with TRBJ1-2, with D hard to call. V was pared by 5 bases and J by 7 bases, with 14 bases between. CDR1 and CDR2 from the germline V gene are SEHNR and FQNEAQ (reference sequence). CDR3 size: 13 residues.

There are a few counts of this clonotype. The chain couples TRBV9 to TRBJ2-1; a weak D match, TRBD2 (5 bases). V gave up 3 bases and J gave up 8 bases, with 18 bases separating them. There are 15 residues in the CDR3. From germline, CDR1 is SGDLS and CDR2 YYNGEE. CDR3 in DNA: TGTGCCAGCAGCGCGGAGGAGACGTTTAAGGATGAGCAGTTCTTC. It translates to CASSAEETFKDEQFF.

A remark on this clonotype: One end of the junction is discordant with germline, which a read error may explain. V and J are TRBV24-1 and TRBJ2-1, with D possibly being TRBD1 (6 bases). CDR1 KGHDR and CDR2 SFDVKD come from the germline V gene. The CDR3 totals 16 residues. As DNA, the CDR3 is TGTGACACCAGTGATCCAGGGGTCTGGGGCCTCAATGAGCAGTTCTTC. It encodes CDTSDPGVWGLNEQFF.

The chain carries TRBV4-1 and TRBJ1-5, with D unclear. The germline gives CDR1 MGHRA, CDR2 YSYEKL. V was trimmed by 2 bases and J by 0 bases, leaving 14 bases between them. The CDR3 runs 17 residues. The CDR3 sequence: CASSQFYTETSNQPQHF. The CDR3 coding sequence is TGCGCCAGCAGCCAATTTTACACAGAGACTAGCAATCAGCCCCAGCATTTT.

As concerns this clonotype: Relative to the germline gene, one junction end is altered; a read error may explain this. The gene calls are TRBV20-1 and TRBJ2-3; 9 bases are shared with TRBD2. This CDR3 spans 14 amino acids. The germline V gene encodes CDR1 DFQATT and CDR2 SNEGSKA (reference sequence). In DNA, the CDR3 is TGCAGTACTAGTATAGCGGGAGTAGGAGATACGCAGTATTTT. Protein sequence: CSTSIAGVGDTQYF.

The V call is TRBV12-3 or TRBV12-4, the J call TRBJ1-5, with TRBD1 as a possible D gene (5 bases). The CDR3 extends over 17 amino acids. With 6 bases removed from V and 0 bases from J, the gap between germline ends came to 18 bases. The CDR3 loop reads CASSDQGRPYSNQPQHF. For the CDR3, the DNA is TGTGCCAGCAGCGACCAGGGACGCCCATATAGCAATCAGCCCCAGCATTTT.

The chain links TRBV4-1 to TRBJ2-2; TRBD2 matches 15 bases. The V gene's germline CDR1 is MGHRA and CDR2 YSYEKL. Trimming removed 0 bases from V and 12 bases from J; junction bases left unmatched: 5. This CDR3 has 16 residues. CDR3 DNA: TGCGCCAGCAGCCAAGACGGACTAGCGGGGGGGCGGAAGCTGTTTTTT. This sequence encodes CASSQDGLAGGRKLFF.

This clonotype was picked up a small number of times. The chain employs TRBV15 and TRBJ2-7; the D gene could be TRBD1 or TRBD2 (5 bases each). The V end was cut by 2 bases, the J end by 7 bases, with 9 bases between. Germline loops: CDR1 LNHNV, CDR2 YYDKDF (reference sequence). The CDR3 consists of 12 residues. The CDR3: CATSRRDVEQYF. Written as DNA, the CDR3 is TGTGCCACCAGCAGAAGGGACGTGGAGCAGTACTTC.

This clonotype was detected a few times. The CDR3 loop is CASSLSGSPRGETQYF. CDR3 in DNA: TGTGCCAGCAGTTTATCGGGGTCGCCCCGGGGCGAGACCCAGTACTTC. The rearrangement joins TRBV27 to TRBJ2-5, with D possibly being TRBD1 or TRBD2 (5 bases each). V was shortened by 0 bases and J by 5 bases, with 16 bases between the two germline ends. Looked up from germline, CDR1 is MNHEY and CDR2 is SMNVEV (reference sequence). This CDR3 has 16 amino acids.

The gene calls are TRBV5-1 and TRBJ2-1; 8 nucleotides align to TRBD2. The CDR3 runs 15 residues. V shed 4 bases and J 5 bases; nucleotides not matched to a gene: 8. CDR1 is SGHRS, CDR2 YFSETQ, per germline. CDR3 sequence reads: CASSLVGSGNNEQFF. The CDR3 DNA sequence: TGCGCCAGCAGCCTTGTGGGTAGCGGGAACAATGAGCAGTTCTTC.

Note on this clonotype: Compared with germline, one end of the junction differs, possibly owing to a read error. This sequence joins TRBV27 and TRBJ2-7, with 9 bases matching TRBD1. This CDR3 spans 15 amino acids. CDR1 and CDR2 (germline): MNHEY, SMNVEV (reference sequence). The CDR3 coding sequence is TGTGCCAGCGGTTTTCGGCGGACAGGGGACTACGAGCAGTACTTC. Its translation is CASGFRRTGDYEQYF.

As to this clonotype: One junction end does not reproduce the germline sequence, and a read error may be involved. This chain connects TRBV7-3 to TRBJ2-1, with D possibly matching TRBD2 (6 bases). The CDR3 length is 18 residues. In germline, CDR1 is SGHTA, CDR2 FQGTGA. This chain's CDR3 is CASSSRSGAGISYSEQFF. The CDR3 DNA sequence: TGTGCCAGCAGCTCCCGATCGGGCGCGGGGATCTCCTACAGTGAGCAGTTCTTC.

V gene TRBV5-6 combines with J gene TRBJ2-3, with TRBD2 matching 7 bases. CDR1 is SGHDT and CDR2 is YYEEEE in the germline V gene. The CDR3 sequence is 16 residues long. The V segment lost 5 bases and the J segment 5 bases; nucleotides outside the gene matches: 14. The CDR3 DNA is TGTGCCAGCAGTGAGTGGAGACTAGCATCTAGAGATACGCAGTATTTT. Protein: CASSEWRLASRDTQYF.